The 11 T cell receptor beta chains below come from one sample, sequenced in a study of beta chain features in type 1 diabetes listed by TCRdb under 2018. Summary of the overall study and its limitations: A moderate but significant shortening of TCRB CDR3 length was observed in type 1 diabetes patients in all four CD4+ subsets.

Libraries came from the immunoSEQ multiplex PCR assay. All of the isolated RNA was reverse transcribed with the High Capacity cDNA Reverse Transcription Kit, so expressed TCRB transcripts were sequenced. Held by TCRdb, this immuneACCESS table contains in-frame sequences only and omits some clones. Under half of the omission traces to an unresolved V gene where checked; the cause of the rest is unknown. For this sample the table gives hundreds of thousands of clones, of which around 15% were detected only once. The top ten clonotypes cover approximately 0.039% of the sample. No antigen has been assigned to these receptors. Source material: naive CD4+ T cells from blood. This specimen's cell subset or site label, per the study, means: true naive CD4+ T cells. The receptors were gathered from a man in his late teens or twenties with type 1 diabetes.

This clone turned up a few times. The CDR3 DNA sequence: TGCGCCAGTAGAGGAGTAGGGGTAAACTCCTACGAGCAGTACTTC. Residues: CASRGVGVNSYEQYF. The chain employs TRBV4-1 and TRBJ2-7; TRBD1 is a possible D gene (5 bases). V gave up 9 bases and J gave up 0 bases, with 18 bases separating them. The CDR3 spans 15 residues. CDR1 and CDR2 (germline): MGHRA, YSYEKL.

This chain links TRBV14 with TRBJ1-1; D not resolved. Germline V gives CDR1 SGHDN, CDR2 FVKESK. The CDR3 runs to 16 residues. V dropped 4 bases and J dropped 0 bases, with 15 bases sitting between them. CDR3 sequence: CASSPRRSSLNTEAFF. Here the CDR3 DNA reads TGTGCCAGCAGCCCCAGGAGATCAAGCTTGAACACTGAAGCTTTCTTT.

In its sample, this clone was seen a few times. The chain joins TRBV11-2 to TRBJ2-5; 8 nucleotides align to TRBD2. The germline gives CDR1 SGHAT, CDR2 FQNNGV. V was pared by 5 bases and J by 4 bases, with 6 bases of the junction left unmatched. The CDR3 contains 14 residues. CDR3 nucleotides: TGTGCCAGCAGCAAAGAGCGGGGGAGAGAGACCCAGTACTTC. As protein: CASSKERGRETQYF.

This clone has only a few counts. The chain employs TRBV5-1 and TRBJ1-2; no firm D call. V lost 0 bases to trimming and J lost 3 bases, with 12 bases between them. Germline values: CDR1 SGHRS, CDR2 YFSETQ. This CDR3 spans 15 amino acids. As DNA, the CDR3 is TGCGCCAGCAGCTTGGAGGCAGGAACCGACTATGGCTACACCTTC. It translates to CASSLEAGTDYGYTF.

Details on this clone: At the DNA level, this CDR3 is encoded by other sequences in the same sample as well. The chain is built from TRBV5-1 and TRBJ2-3, with 7 bases identical to TRBD2. CDR3 length equals 14 residues. With 1 base clipped from V and 1 base from J, the junction kept 0 bases outside the gene matches. Per the germline V gene, CDR1 is SGHRS and CDR2 is YFSETQ. CDR3 sequence: CASSLTSGTDTQYF. CDR3 bases: TGCGCCAGCAGCTTGACTAGCGGCACAGATACGCAGTATTTT.

This clone was counted between two and nine times. The V call is TRBV4-3, the J call TRBJ1-2; D is ambiguous. With 0 bases removed from V and 4 bases from J, the gap between germline ends came to 9 bases. Germline V lookup: CDR1 LGHNA, CDR2 YSLEER. This CDR3 has 14 amino acids. CDR3 sequence: CASSQDPGSYGYTF. The DNA for the CDR3 is TGCGCCAGCAGCCAAGACCCGGGGTCCTATGGCTACACCTTC.

The genes are TRBV6-5 and TRBJ2-5, with 8 bases aligning to TRBD2. The germline V gene has CDR1 MNHEY and CDR2 SVGAGI. This CDR3 contains 15 residues. Trimming at V came to 4 bases and at J to 3 bases, leaving 7 bases not matched to a gene. CDR3 coding DNA: TGTGCCAGCAGTTCCCTAGGAGCGGGAGAAGAGACCCAGTACTTC. Amino acids: CASSSLGAGEETQYF.

The chain uses TRBV2 and TRBJ2-1, with 12 bases matching TRBD2. The trim removed 4 bases at V and 9 bases at J, leaving 4 bases unmatched. The CDR3 extends over 14 amino acids. Germline V CDR1 and CDR2: SNHLY, FYNNEI. Written as DNA, the CDR3 is TGTGCCAGCAGTGTGGCTAGCGGGAGGGCTGAGCAGTTCTTC. Translation: CASSVASGRAEQFF. Drawing the rest from reference TRBV2 and TRBJ2-1, the complete variable domain is EPEVTQTPSHQVTQMGQEVILRCVPISNHLYFYWYRQILGQKVEFLVSFYNNEISEKSEIFDDQFSVERPDGSNFTLKIRSTKLEDSAMYFCASSVASGRAEQFFGPGTRLTVL.

The DNA of the CDR3 is TGTGCCAGCAGTCCCCTACGGAGCAATCAGCCCCAGCATTTT. Translated: CASSPLRSNQPQHF. This rearrangement joins TRBV2 to TRBJ1-5; no reliable D call. This CDR3 region has 14 residues. The V end lost 5 bases, the J end lost 1 base, and 9 bases lay between the germline ends. Germline-derived CDR1 and CDR2 are SNHLY and FYNNEI.

The sample holds a few counts of this clone. The chain is built from TRBV18 and TRBJ1-3; D remains unclear. From germline, CDR1 is KGHSH and CDR2 LQKENI. This CDR3 contains 15 residues. V dropped 0 bases and J dropped 0 bases, with 6 bases sitting between them. CDR3 amino acids: CASSPPSLSGNTIYF. The CDR3 DNA reads TGTGCCAGCTCACCACCGTCCCTCTCTGGAAACACCATATATTTT.

This clone appeared a few times. The chain recombines TRBV18 with TRBJ1-2; 7 positions agree with TRBD1. The V gene's germline CDR1 is KGHSH and CDR2 LQKENI. There are 15 residues in the CDR3. The V and J ends lost 2 bases and 7 bases, in that order; junction bases with no gene match: 10. The CDR3, as DNA: TGTGCCAGCTCACCATACTCGGGACAGCCAACTGGCTACACCTTC. It encodes CASSPYSGQPTGYTF.